This T cell receptor (beta chain) was captured by sequencing in a study of early T cells in non-severe SARS-CoV-2 infection. This clonotype has only one observation. Individual cDNA molecules received unique molecular identifiers during library preparation. TCRdb re-derived calls from the 5' RACE reads in MiXCR, one entry per CDR3 protein. This table has about 63,000 distinct CDR3 sequences, 13% appearing once. The sequenced sample consisted of whole blood. The sequence was obtained from an adult who was a healthcare worker with PCR-confirmed SARS-CoV-2 infection or an uninfected control (not recorded which).

The CDR3 here is CSARDLSGTSYEQYF. CDR3 nucleotide sequence: TGCAGTGCTAGAGATCTTAGCGGAACTTCCTACGAGCAGTACTTC. The V and J genes are TRBV20-1 and TRBJ2-7, with D possibly TRBD2 on 6 matching bases. Germline loops: CDR1 DFQATT, CDR2 SNEGSKA (reference sequence). The CDR3 sequence is 15 residues long. The V end was cut by 0 bases, the J end by 1 base, with 13 bases between.